This is a list of T cell receptor beta chains from one sample in a study of graft-versus-host responses after intestinal transplantation. Repertoires were generated with immunoSEQ multiplex PCR, while TCRdb's copy carries only in-frame clones and drops some. The sample holds 40,000 or so clones, just over 90% seen once. The sequencing used PBMCs, collected 700 to 850 days after intestinal transplantation. These receptors all stem from a human patient who received an intestinal transplant, so some T cells may come from the graft donor. CDR3s include the opening cysteine and the closing phenylalanine or tryptophan. The D gene is left open where the match is weak. Clone sizes are given selectively: once, few, many, or a class where the clone is expanded.

. | TRBJ2-7 | . | TRBV5-1 | CASSFPDRSTYEQYF | TGCGCCAGCAGCTTCCCGGACAGAAGTACCTACGAGCAGTACTTC
. | TRBJ2-2 | . | TRBV5-4 | CASRWDINTGELFF | TGTGCCAGCAGGTGGGACATCAACACCGGGGAGCTGTTTTTT
. | TRBJ2-5 | TRBD2 | TRBV7-9 | CASSLVWVAGEGEETQYF | TGTGCCAGCAGCTTAGTCTGGGTAGCGGGAGAGGGAGAAGAGACCCAGTACTTC
. | TRBJ2-1 | TRBD2 | TRBV11-2 | CASSSGLAGGTNEQFF | TGTGCCAGCAGTTCGGGACTAGCGGGGGGGACGAATGAGCAGTTCTTC
. | TRBJ2-3 | TRBD2 | TRBV9 | CASSSTSGGDTQYF | TGTGCCAGCAGCTCTACTAGCGGGGGAGATACGCAGTATTTT
. | TRBJ1-1 | . | TRBV6-5 | CASSYSGGHVNTEAFF | TGTGCCAGCAGTTACTCTGGGGGGCACGTGAACACTGAAGCTTTCTTT
. | TRBJ2-1 | . | TRBV19 | CASRDLNSYNEQFF | TGTGCCAGTCGGGACTTAAACTCCTACAATGAGCAGTTCTTC
. | TRBJ1-4 | . | TRBV5-5 | CASSLSRFNEKLFF | TGTGCCAGCAGCTTAAGTCGGTTTAATGAAAAACTGTTTTTT
once | TRBJ2-1 | TRBD2 | TRBV7-3 | CASSLVSASGNEQFF | TGTGCCAGCAGCTTAGTGTCTGCTAGCGGCAATGAGCAGTTCTTC
. | TRBJ2-1 | TRBD1 | TRBV25-1 | CASSPDRVIGQFF | TGTGCCAGCAGCCCCGACAGGGTGATTGGGCAGTTCTTC
. | TRBJ2-7 | . | TRBV5-4 | CASSSKNRVGSYEQYF | TGTGCCAGCAGCTCCAAAAACAGGGTGGGCTCCTACGAGCAGTACTTC
. | TRBJ2-1 | . | TRBV5-1 | CASSLVPSNEQFF | TGCGCCAGCAGCTTGGTCCCGTCCAATGAGCAGTTCTTC
. | TRBJ1-2 | TRBD1 | TRBV15 | CATSRDRHYGYTF | TGTGCCACCAGCAGGGACAGGCACTATGGCTACACCTTC
. | TRBJ1-1 | TRBD1 | TRBV6-5 | CASSYGQGNTEAFF | TGTGCCAGCAGTTACGGACAGGGGAACACTGAAGCTTTCTTT
. | TRBJ1-2 | . | TRBV6-5 | CASRDLDVSDYTF | TGTGCCAGCAGGGACCTGGACGTCTCTGACTACACCTTC
. | TRBJ1-2 | . | TRBV6-6 | CASSYSGGGSYTF | TGTGCCAGCAGTTACTCGGGAGGGGGTAGCTACACCTTC
. | TRBJ1-2 | . | TRBV19 | CASSIERMGPRNYGYTF | TGTGCCAGTAGTATAGAGCGAATGGGACCGAGGAACTATGGCTACACCTTC
. | TRBJ1-1 | . | TRBV11-2 | CASSPDMGNTEAFF | TGTGCCAGCAGCCCGGACATGGGAAACACTGAAGCTTTCTTT